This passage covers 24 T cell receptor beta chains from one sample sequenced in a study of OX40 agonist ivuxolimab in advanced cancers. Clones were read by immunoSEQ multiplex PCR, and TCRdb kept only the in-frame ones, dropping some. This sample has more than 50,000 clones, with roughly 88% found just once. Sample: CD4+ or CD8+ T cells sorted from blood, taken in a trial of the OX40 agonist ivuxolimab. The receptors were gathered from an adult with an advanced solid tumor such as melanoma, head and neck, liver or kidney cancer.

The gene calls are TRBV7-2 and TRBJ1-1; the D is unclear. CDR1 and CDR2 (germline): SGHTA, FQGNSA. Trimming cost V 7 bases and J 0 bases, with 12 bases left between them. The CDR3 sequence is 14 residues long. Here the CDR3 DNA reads TGTGCCAGCACCCAGACTCCAATGAACACTGAAGCTTTCTTT. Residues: CASTQTPMNTEAFF.

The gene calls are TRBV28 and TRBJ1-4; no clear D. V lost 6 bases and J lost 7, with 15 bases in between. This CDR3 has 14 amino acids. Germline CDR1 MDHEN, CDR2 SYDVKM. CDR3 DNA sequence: TGTGCCAGCAGAGAAACTGGCGGGAGTGAAAAACTGTTTTTT. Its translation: CASRETGGSEKLFF.

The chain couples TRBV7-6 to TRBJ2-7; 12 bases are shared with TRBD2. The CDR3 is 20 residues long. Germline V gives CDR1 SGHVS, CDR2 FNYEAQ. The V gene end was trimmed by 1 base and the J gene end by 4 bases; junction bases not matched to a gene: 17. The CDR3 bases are TGTGCCAGCAGCTTAGAAGCGGGGGCGGCTAGCGGGGGGGCAAGGTACGAGCAGTACTTC. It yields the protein CASSLEAGAASGGARYEQYF.

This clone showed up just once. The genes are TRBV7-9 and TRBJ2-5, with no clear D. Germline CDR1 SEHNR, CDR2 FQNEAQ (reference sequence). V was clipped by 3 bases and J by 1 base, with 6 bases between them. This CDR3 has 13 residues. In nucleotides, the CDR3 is TGTGCCAGCAGCTTGGAGTTCCAAGAGACCCAGTACTTC. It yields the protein CASSLEFQETQYF.

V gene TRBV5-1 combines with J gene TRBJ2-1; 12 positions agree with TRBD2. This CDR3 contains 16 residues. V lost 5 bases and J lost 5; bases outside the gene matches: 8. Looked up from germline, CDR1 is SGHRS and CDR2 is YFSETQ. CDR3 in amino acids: CASRLAGGRSDNEQFF. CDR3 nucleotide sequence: TGCGCCAGCAGACTAGCGGGGGGCCGCTCTGACAATGAGCAGTTCTTC.

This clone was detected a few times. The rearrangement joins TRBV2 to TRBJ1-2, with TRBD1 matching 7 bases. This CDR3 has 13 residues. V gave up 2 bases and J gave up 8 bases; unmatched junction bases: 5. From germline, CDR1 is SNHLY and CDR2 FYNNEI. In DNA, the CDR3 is TGTGCCAGCAGTGAACAGAGACAGGGCGGCTACACCTTC. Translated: CASSEQRQGGYTF. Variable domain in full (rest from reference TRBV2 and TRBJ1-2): EPEVTQTPSHQVTQMGQEVILRCVPISNHLYFYWYRQILGQKVEFLVSFYNNEISEKSEIFDDQFSVERPDGSNFTLKIRSTKLEDSAMYFCASSEQRQGGYTFGSGTRLTVV.

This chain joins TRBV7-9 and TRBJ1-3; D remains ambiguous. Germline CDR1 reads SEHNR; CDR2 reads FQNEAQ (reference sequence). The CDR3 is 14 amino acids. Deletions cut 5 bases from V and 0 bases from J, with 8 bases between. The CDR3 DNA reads TGTGCCAGCAGCGGTCGGGTCTCTGGAAACACCATATATTTT. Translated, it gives CASSGRVSGNTIYF.

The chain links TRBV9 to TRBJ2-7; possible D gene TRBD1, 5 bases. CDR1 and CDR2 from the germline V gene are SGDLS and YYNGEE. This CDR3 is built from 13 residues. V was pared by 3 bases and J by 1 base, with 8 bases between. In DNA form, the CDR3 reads TGTGCCAGCAGCGCAAAGGGGTCCTACGAGCAGTACTTC. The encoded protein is CASSAKGSYEQYF.

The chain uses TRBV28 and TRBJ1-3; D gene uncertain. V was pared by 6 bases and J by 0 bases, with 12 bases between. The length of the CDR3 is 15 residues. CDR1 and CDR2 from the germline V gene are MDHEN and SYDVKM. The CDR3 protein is CASSPNMPSGNTIYF. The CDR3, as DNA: TGTGCCAGCAGCCCAAACATGCCCTCTGGAAACACCATATATTTT. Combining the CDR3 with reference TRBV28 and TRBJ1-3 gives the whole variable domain DVKVTQSSRYLVKRTGEKVFLECVQDMDHENMFWYRQDPGLGLRLIYFSYDVKMKEKGDIPEGYSVSREKKERFSLILESASTNQTSMYLCASSPNMPSGNTIYFGEGSWLTVV.

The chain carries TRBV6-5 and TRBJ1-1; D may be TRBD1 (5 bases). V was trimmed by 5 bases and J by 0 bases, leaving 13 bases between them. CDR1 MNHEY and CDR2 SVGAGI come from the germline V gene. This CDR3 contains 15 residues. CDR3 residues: CASSMGLTMNTEAFF. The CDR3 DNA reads TGTGCCAGCAGTATGGGACTTACTATGAACACTGAAGCTTTCTTT.

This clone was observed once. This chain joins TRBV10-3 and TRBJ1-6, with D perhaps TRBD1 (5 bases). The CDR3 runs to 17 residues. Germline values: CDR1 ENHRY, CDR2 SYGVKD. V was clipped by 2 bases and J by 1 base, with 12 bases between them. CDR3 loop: CAISEVGGGSYNSPLHF. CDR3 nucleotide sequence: TGTGCCATCAGTGAGGTCGGGGGTGGTTCCTATAATTCACCCCTCCACTTT.

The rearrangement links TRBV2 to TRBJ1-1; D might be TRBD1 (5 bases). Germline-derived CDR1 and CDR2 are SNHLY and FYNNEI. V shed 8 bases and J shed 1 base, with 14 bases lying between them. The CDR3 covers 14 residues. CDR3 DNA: TGTGCCAGCCAATCCGACAGCGGGAACACTGAAGCTTTCTTT. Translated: CASQSDSGNTEAFF.

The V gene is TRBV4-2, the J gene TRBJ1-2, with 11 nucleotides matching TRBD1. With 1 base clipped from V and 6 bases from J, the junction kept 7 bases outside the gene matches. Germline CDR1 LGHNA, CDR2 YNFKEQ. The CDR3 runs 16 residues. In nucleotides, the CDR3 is TGTGCCAGCAGCCAAGGACCGGGACAGGGGGGGAATGGCTACACCTTC. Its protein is CASSQGPGQGGNGYTF.

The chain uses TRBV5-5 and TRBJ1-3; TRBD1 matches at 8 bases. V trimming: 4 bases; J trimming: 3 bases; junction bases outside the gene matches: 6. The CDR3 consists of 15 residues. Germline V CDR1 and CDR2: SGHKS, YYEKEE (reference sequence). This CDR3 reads CASSGGQEFGNTIYF. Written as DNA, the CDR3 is TGTGCCAGCAGCGGGGGACAGGAATTTGGAAACACCATATATTTT.

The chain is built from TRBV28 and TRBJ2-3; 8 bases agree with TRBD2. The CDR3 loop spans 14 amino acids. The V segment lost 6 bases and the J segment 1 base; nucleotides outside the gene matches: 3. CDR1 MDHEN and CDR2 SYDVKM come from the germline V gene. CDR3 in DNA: TGTGCCAGCAGCCCGCGGGGGGGCACAGATACGCAGTATTTT. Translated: CASSPRGGTDTQYF.

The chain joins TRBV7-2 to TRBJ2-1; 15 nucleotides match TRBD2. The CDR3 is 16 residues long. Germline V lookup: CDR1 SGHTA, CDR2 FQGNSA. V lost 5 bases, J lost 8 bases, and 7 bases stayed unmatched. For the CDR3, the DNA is TGTGCCAGCAGCCAGTCCGGGACTAGCGGGGGGTATGAGCAGTTCTTC. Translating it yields CASSQSGTSGGYEQFF.

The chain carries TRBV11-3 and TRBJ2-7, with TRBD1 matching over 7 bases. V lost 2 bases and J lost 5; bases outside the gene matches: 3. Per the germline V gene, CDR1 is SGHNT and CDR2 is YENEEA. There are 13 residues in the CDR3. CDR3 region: CASSLWGQNEQYF. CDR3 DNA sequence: TGTGCCAGCAGCTTATGGGGACAGAACGAGCAGTACTTC.

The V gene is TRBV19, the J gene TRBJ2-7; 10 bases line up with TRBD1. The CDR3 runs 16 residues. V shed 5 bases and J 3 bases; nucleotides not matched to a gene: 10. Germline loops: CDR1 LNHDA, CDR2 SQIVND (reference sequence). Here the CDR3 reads CASSEGQGMSIYEQYF. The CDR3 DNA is TGTGCCAGTAGTGAGGGACAGGGGATGAGCATCTACGAGCAGTACTTC.

The CDR3 loop is CASSQKGQNIQYF. Written as DNA, the CDR3 is TGTGCCAGCTCACAAAAGGGACAGAACATTCAGTACTTC. The chain joins TRBV18 to TRBJ2-4; 7 bases map to TRBD1. V gave up 4 bases and J gave up 7 bases; unmatched junction bases: 4. The germline V gene has CDR1 KGHSH and CDR2 LQKENI. The CDR3 runs 13 residues.

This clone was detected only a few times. CDR3 sequence (DNA): TGTGCCAGTAGAAACGGGGGGACCCAGTACTTC. As protein: CASRNGGTQYF. The chain is built from TRBV19 and TRBJ2-5; possible D gene TRBD2, 6 bases. This CDR3 comprises 11 residues. V was clipped by 6 bases and J by 7 bases, with 9 bases between them. Germline values: CDR1 LNHDA, CDR2 SQIVND (reference sequence).

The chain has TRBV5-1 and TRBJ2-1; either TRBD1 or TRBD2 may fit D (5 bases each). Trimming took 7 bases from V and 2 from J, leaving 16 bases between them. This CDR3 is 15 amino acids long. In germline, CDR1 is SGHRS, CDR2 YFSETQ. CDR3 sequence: CASFSGTPTYNEQFF. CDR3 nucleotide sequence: TGCGCCAGCTTCTCCGGGACCCCCACCTACAATGAGCAGTTCTTC.

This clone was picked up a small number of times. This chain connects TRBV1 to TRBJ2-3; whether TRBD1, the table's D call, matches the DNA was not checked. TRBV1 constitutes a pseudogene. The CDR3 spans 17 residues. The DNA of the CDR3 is TGCACCAGCAGCCACCCCAACCGGGACAGCAACACAGATACGCAGTATTTT. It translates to CTSSHPNRDSNTDTQYF.

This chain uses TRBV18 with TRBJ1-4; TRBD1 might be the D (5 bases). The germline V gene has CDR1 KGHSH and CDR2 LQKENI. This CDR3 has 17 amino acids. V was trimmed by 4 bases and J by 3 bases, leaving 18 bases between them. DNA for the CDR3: TGTGCCAGCTCACAGTATACCGCGACAGATCCTAATGAAAAACTGTTTTTT. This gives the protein CASSQYTATDPNEKLFF.

In DNA form, the CDR3 reads TGTGCCAGCAGCTTGGTAGCGGGGGGCACAGATACGCAGTATTTT. It encodes CASSLVAGGTDTQYF. The chain joins TRBV5-6 to TRBJ2-3, with 9 bases that match TRBD2. Trimming removed 0 bases from V and 1 base from J; junction bases left unmatched: 0. Germline V CDR1 and CDR2: SGHDT, YYEEEE. This CDR3 has 15 amino acids. The full variable domain, completed using reference TRBV5-6 and TRBJ2-3, is DAGVTQSPTHLIKTRGQQVTLRCSPKSGHDTVSWYQQALGQGPQFIFQYYEEEERQRGNFPDRFSGHQFPNYSSELNVNALLLGDSALYLCASSLVAGGTDTQYFGPGTRLTVL.